This TCR beta chain was retrieved from a study of blood T cell repertoires in COVID-19. Study in general: Sources were T cells, B-cell-depleted T cells, or PBMCs; the material itself was cDNA or gDNA.

Germline assignment: CDR1 SGHTA and CDR2 FQGTGA. After removal of 1 base from V and 3 bases from J, the junction contained 3 bases not matched to a gene. This CDR3 has 16 residues. Measured with immunoSEQ multiplex PCR; TCRdb has only the in-frame clones, and not every one. Of over 200,000 clones listed, roughly nine tenths were seen once; the top ten hold 3.1%. This sequence was found in a woman aged 45 to 65 in a cohort exposed to, infected with or recovered from COVID-19 (not recorded which). Sequenced: PBMCs or T cells enriched from blood (not recorded which). V usage is TRBV7-3 and J usage is TRBJ2-2; 9 bases line up with TRBD1. The DNA of the CDR3 is TGTGCCAGCAGCTTAAACCGGGACAGGGACACCGGGGAGCTGTTTTTT. Protein: CASSLNRDRDTGELFF.